This T cell receptor (beta chain) was profiled in a study of cytomegalovirus exposure and HLA in healthy donors. Overall study findings and caveats: About 87% or about 30% of the time was how often most TCR beta V segments were productive, according to an earlier analysis.

The primer mix had 60 Vbeta and 13 Jbeta primers. Produced via immunoSEQ multiplex PCR; TCRdb's table is partial and in-frame only. The table includes 170,000 or so clones, around four fifths detected once. This CDR3 is 12 amino acids long. Germline V gene sequence: CDR1 MNHEY, CDR2 SMNVEV (reference sequence). Trimming removed 3 bases at V and 7 bases at J, with 9 bases between. For this clone: Its cognate antigen is unknown.

What was sequenced was PBMCs. This receptor was obtained from a young woman in good health and CMV-seropositive. This chain connects TRBV27 to TRBJ1-2; D call uncertain. The CDR3 DNA reads as TGTGCCAGCAGTTTTTTGGGCCGTGGCTACACCTTC. This gives the protein CASSFLGRGYTF.